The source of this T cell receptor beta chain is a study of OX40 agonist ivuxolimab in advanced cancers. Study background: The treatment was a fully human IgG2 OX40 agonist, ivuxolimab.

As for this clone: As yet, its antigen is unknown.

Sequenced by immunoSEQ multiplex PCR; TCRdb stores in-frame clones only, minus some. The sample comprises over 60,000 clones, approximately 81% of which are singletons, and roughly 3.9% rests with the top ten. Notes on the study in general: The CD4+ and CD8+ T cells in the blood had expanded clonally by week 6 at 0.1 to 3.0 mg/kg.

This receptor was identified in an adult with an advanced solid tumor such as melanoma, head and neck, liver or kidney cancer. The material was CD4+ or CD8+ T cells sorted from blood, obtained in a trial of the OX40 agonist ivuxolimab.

This chain's CDR3 is CASSRTSTKETQYF. The CDR3 coding sequence is TGTGCCAGTAGTAGGACTAGCACCAAAGAGACCCAGTACTTC. The chain carries TRBV19 and TRBJ2-5; 8 nucleotides agree with TRBD2. In germline, CDR1 is LNHDA, CDR2 SQIVND (reference sequence). The J segment lost 3 bases and the V segment lost 4 bases, leaving 4 bases of the junction unmatched. CDR3 length equals 14 residues. Full variable domain (outside the CDR3, taken from reference TRBV19 and TRBJ2-5): DGGITQSPKYLFRKEGQNVTLSCEQNLNHDAMYWYRQDPGQGLRLIYYSQIVNDFQKGDIAEGYSVSREKKESFPLTVTSAQKNPTAFYLCASSRTSTKETQYFGPGTRLLVL.